One TCR beta chain is described in this entry. This sample was included in a study of blood T cell repertoires in COVID-19. Across the whole study: PBMCs, B-cell-depleted T cells, or T cells provided the cDNA or gDNA that made up the material.

The Seattle patients joined while their infection was active and were tracked longitudinally afterward. In the authors' methods: Reference gene primer amplification gave nucleated cell count estimates. Profiled with immunoSEQ multiplex PCR; TCRdb holds only in-frame clones, not every one. The V and J calls and clone size were taken over from that table, and D and trimming were inferred from the DNA. This table holds approximately 150,000 clones, around 83% found once. The TCR sequence derives from a woman aged 45-60 years with COVID-19, enrolled during active disease. Sequenced: peripheral blood.

DNA of the CDR3: TGTGCCAGCAAGGAGGGTACTGAGACCCAGTACTTC. Its protein is CASKEGTETQYF. The chain is built from TRBV12-3 or TRBV12-4 and TRBJ2-5, with a weak D call TRBD2 (6 bases). The CDR3 totals 12 residues. V lost 7 bases, J lost 5 bases, and 11 bases lay in between.